These T cell receptor beta chains were read from a single sample in a study of shared clonotypes between healthy human individuals. This table comes from immunoSEQ multiplex PCR, and its TCRdb copy is limited to in-frame clones, with some not included. The sample records about 2 million clones, about 95% being singletons. Sample: naive CD8+ T cells sorted from blood. The receptor source for this set is a man younger than 35 in good health. CDR3s leave out the opening cysteine and the closing phenylalanine or tryptophan.

V gene: TRBV5-4; CDR3 protein: ASSFQGGTGELF
V gene: TRBV7-9; CDR3 protein: ASSLTDRAVESYNEQF
V gene: TRBV11-3; CDR3 protein: ASSLADVEKLF
V gene: TRBV10-3; CDR3 protein: AIGQGDTEAF
V gene: TRBV5-6; CDR3 protein: ASSLEGSGSEQF
V gene: TRBV10-2; CDR3 protein: ASSSREGGVQEQF
V gene: TRBV20-1; CDR3 protein: SARWAVEQF
V gene: TRBV27; CDR3 protein: ASMPRIEGTDTQY
V gene: TRBV4-2; CDR3 protein: ASSQGDRFYEQY
V gene: TRBV5-6; CDR3 protein: ASSGVDRANTEAF
V gene: TRBV5-8; CDR3 protein: ASSLAETDTSTDTQY
V gene: TRBV4-3; CDR3 protein: ASSQDRAGPNYGYT
V gene: TRBV7-6; CDR3 protein: ASSSGLNYEQY
V gene: TRBV7-9; CDR3 protein: ASLGQGPYNEQF
V gene: TRBV28; CDR3 protein: ASIDDISPTYEQY
V gene: TRBV7-9; CDR3 protein: ASSFTGTSGEV
V gene: TRBV7-9; CDR3 protein: ASSLEYAAGTYEQY
V gene: TRBV19; CDR3 protein: ASSIGTGSYEQY
V gene: TRBV7-2; CDR3 protein: ASGSQLEDNEQF
V gene: TRBV7-7; CDR3 protein: ASSLGAGQETQY
V gene: TRBV9; CDR3 protein: ASSPNTDTQY
V gene: TRBV11-2; CDR3 protein: ASSSRAQSSYEQY
V gene: TRBV5-1; CDR3 protein: ASSLGLFEQF
V gene: TRBV19; CDR3 protein: ASSMDSNYGYT
V gene: TRBV9; CDR3 protein: ASGAGELF